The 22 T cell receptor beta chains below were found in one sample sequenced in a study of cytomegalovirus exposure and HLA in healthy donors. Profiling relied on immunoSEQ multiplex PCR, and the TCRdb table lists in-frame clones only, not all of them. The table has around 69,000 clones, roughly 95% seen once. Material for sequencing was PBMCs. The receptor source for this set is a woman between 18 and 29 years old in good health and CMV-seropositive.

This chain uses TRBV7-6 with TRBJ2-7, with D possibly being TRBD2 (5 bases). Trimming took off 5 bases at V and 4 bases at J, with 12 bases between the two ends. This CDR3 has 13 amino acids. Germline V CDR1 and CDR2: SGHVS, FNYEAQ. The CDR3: CASSLSAQYEQYF. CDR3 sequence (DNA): TGTGCCAGCAGCCTTAGCGCCCAATACGAGCAGTACTTC.

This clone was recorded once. The CDR3 sequence is CASSSYLDSREQYF. Here the CDR3 DNA reads TGTGCCAGCAGCTCTTACTTGGACTCCCGCGAGCAGTACTTC. J is TRBJ2-7 and V is TRBV7-2; tentatively, D is TRBD2 (5 bases). This CDR3 is 14 amino acids long. Germline V CDR1 and CDR2: SGHTA, FQGNSA. The V end lost 4 bases, the J end lost 6 bases, and 16 bases lay between the germline ends.

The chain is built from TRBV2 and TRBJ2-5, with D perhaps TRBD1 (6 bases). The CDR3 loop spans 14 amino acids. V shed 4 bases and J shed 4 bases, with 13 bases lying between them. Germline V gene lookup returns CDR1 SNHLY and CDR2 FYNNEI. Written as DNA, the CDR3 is TGTGCCAGCAGTGTGACAGGACCGCCAGAGACCCAGTACTTC. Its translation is CASSVTGPPETQYF.

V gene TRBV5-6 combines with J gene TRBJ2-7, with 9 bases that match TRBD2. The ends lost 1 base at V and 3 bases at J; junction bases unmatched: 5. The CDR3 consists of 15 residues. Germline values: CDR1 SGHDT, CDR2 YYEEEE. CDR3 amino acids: CASSLRLAANYEQYF. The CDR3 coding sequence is TGTGCCAGCAGCTTGAGACTAGCGGCAAACTACGAGCAGTACTTC.

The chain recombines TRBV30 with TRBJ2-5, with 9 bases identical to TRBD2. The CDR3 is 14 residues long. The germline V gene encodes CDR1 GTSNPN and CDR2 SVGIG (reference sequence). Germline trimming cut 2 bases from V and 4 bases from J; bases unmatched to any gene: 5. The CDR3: CAWSLKAGGETQYF. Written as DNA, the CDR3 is TGTGCCTGGAGTTTGAAAGCGGGAGGAGAGACCCAGTACTTC.

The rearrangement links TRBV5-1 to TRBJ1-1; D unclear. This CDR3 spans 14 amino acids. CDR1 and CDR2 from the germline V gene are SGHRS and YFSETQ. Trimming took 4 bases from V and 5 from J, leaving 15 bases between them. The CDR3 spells CASSMTPSGTEAFF. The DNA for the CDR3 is TGCGCCAGCAGCATGACACCCTCGGGGACTGAAGCTTTCTTT. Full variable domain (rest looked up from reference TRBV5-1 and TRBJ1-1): KAGVTQTPRYLIKTRGQQVTLSCSPISGHRSVSWYQQTPGQGLQFLFEYFSETQRNKGNFPGRFSGRQFSNSRSEMNVSTLELGDSALYLCASSMTPSGTEAFFGQGTRLTVV.

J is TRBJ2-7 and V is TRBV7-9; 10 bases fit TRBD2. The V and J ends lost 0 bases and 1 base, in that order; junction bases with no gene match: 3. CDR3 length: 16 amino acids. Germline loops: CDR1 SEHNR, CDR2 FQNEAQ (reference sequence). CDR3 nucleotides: TGTGCCAGCAGCTTAGCCGCTAGCGGGAGTTCCTACGAGCAGTACTTC. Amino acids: CASSLAASGSSYEQYF.

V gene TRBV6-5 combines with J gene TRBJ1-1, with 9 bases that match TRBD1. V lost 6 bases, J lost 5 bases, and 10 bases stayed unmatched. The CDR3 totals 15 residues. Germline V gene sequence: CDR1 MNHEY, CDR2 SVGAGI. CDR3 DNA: TGTGCCAGCAGCTACACTAGACAGGGGGGAACTGAAGCTTTCTTT. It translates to CASSYTRQGGTEAFF.

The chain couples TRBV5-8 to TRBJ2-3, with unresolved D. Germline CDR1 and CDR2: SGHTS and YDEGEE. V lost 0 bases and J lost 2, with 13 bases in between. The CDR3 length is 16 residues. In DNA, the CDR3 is TGTGCCAGCAGCTTGGGTTCACTTACTCTCACAGATACGCAGTATTTT. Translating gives CASSLGSLTLTDTQYF. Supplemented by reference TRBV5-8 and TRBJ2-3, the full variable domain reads EAGVTQSPTHLIKTRGQQATLRCSPISGHTSVYWYQQALGLGLQFLLWYDEGEERNRGNFPPRFSGRQFPNYSSELNVNALELEDSALYLCASSLGSLTLTDTQYFGPGTRLTVL.

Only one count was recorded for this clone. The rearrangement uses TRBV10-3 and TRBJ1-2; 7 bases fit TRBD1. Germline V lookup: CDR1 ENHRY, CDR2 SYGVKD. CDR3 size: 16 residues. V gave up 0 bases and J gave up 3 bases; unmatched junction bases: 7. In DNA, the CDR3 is TGTGCCATCAGTGAGTCGACAAGGGGGCAGTACTATGGCTACACCTTC. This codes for CAISESTRGQYYGYTF.

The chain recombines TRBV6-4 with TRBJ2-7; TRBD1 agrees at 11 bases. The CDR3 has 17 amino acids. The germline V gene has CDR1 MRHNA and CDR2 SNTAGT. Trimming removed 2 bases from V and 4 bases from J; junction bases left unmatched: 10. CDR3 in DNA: TGTGCCAGCAGTGACCTACTACGGGACAGGGGGGAATACGAGCAGTACTTC. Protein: CASSDLLRDRGEYEQYF.

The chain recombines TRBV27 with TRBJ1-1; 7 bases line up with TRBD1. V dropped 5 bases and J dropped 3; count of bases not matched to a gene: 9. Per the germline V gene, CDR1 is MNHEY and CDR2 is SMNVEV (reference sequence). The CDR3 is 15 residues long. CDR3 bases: TGTGCCAGCAGTCTCTACCCGACAGGGTACACTGAAGCTTTCTTT. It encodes CASSLYPTGYTEAFF.

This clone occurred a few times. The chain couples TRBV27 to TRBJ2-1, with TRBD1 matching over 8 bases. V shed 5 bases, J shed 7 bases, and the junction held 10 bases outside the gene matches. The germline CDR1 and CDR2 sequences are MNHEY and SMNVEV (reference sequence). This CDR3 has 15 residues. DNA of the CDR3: TGTGCCAGCAGTCTGGGACAGGACCCTGTGAATGAGCAGTTCTTC. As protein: CASSLGQDPVNEQFF.

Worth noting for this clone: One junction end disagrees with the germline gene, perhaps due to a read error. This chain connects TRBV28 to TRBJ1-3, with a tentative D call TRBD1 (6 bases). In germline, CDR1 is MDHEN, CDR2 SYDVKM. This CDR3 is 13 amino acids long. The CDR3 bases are TGTGCCAGCAGTACAGGGCCTGGGAACACCATATATTTT. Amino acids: CASSTGPGNTIYF.

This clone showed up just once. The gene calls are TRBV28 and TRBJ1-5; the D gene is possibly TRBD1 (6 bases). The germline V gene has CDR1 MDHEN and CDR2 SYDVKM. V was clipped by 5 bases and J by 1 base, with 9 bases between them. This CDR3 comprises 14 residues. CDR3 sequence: CASSNGQSNQPQHF. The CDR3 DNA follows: TGTGCCAGCAGTAATGGACAGAGCAATCAGCCCCAGCATTTT.

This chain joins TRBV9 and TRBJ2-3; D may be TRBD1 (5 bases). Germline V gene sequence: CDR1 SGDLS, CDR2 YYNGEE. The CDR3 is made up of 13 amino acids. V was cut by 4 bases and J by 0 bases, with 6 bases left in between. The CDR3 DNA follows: TGTGCCAGCAGCCAGGGTAGCACAGATACGCAGTATTTT. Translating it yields CASSQGSTDTQYF. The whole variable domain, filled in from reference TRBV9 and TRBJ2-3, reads DSGVTQTPKHLITATGQRVTLRCSPRSGDLSVYWYQQSLDQGLQFLIQYYNGEERAKGNILERFSAQQFPDLHSELNLSSLELGDSALYFCASSQGSTDTQYFGPGTRLTVL.

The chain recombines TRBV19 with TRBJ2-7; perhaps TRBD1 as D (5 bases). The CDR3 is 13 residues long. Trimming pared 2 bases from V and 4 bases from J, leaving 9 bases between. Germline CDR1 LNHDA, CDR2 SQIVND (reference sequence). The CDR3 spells CASSISQGYEQYF. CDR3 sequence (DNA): TGTGCCAGTAGTATATCGCAGGGTTACGAGCAGTACTTC.

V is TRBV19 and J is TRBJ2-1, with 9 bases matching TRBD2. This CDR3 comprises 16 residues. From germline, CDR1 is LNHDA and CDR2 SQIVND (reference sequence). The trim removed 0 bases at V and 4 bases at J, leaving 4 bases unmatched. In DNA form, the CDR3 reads TGTGCCAGTAGTATAGAAACTCTAGCGGGGTACAATGAGCAGTTCTTC. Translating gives CASSIETLAGYNEQFF.

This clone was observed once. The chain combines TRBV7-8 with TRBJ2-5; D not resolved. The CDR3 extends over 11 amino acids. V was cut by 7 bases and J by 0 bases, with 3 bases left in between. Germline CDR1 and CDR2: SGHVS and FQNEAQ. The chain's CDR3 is CASTYQETQYF. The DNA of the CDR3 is TGTGCCAGCACCTACCAAGAGACCCAGTACTTC.

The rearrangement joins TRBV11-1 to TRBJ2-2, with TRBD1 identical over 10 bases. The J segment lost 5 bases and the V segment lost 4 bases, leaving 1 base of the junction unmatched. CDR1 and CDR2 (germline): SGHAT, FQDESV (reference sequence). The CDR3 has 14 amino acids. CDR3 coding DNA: TGTGCCAGCAGCTCGGGACAGGGGACCGGGGAGCTGTTTTTT. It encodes CASSSGQGTGELFF.

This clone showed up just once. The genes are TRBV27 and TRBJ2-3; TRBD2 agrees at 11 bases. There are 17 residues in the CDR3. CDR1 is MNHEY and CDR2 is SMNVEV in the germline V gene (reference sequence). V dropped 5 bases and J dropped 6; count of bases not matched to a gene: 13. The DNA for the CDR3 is TGTGCCAGCAGTCCCATAAGACTAGCGGGAAGGGGGGATACGCAGTATTTT. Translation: CASSPIRLAGRGDTQYF.

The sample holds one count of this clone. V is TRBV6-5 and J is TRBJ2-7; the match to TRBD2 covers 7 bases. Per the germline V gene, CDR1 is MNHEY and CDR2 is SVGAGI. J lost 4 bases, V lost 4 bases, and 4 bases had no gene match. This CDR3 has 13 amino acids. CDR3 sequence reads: CASSFREGYEQYF. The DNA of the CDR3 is TGTGCCAGCAGTTTCAGGGAGGGATACGAGCAGTACTTC.